This entry lists 27 T cell receptor beta chains sequenced from one sample in a study of blood T cell repertoires in COVID-19. Repertoires were generated with immunoSEQ multiplex PCR, while TCRdb's copy carries only in-frame clones and drops some. This table holds under 200,000 clones, more than 70% found once. Sample: peripheral blood. These receptors originate from a man over 45 who had recovered from COVID-19.

The chain has TRBV6-2 or TRBV6-3 and TRBJ1-2; no firm D call. Germline V lookup: CDR1 MNHEY, CDR2 SVGEGT. The CDR3 has 15 residues. Between the trimmed V and J ends, which lost 2 bases and 0 bases, there was a span of 10 bases. This chain's CDR3 is CASSYAGSPNYGYTF. For the CDR3, the DNA is TGTGCCAGCAGTTACGCGGGCAGCCCTAACTATGGCTACACCTTC.

V is TRBV6-2 or TRBV6-3 and J is TRBJ1-6; D is perhaps TRBD1 (5 bases). This CDR3 spans 13 amino acids. The V gene's germline CDR1 is MNHEY and CDR2 SVGEGT. V was cut by 5 bases and J by 10 bases, with 12 bases left in between. In nucleotides, the CDR3 is TGTGCCAGCAGTGGGGCGGCCTTGTCACCCCTCCACTTT. Its protein is CASSGAALSPLHF.

This clone was picked up one time. The chain joins TRBV4-1 to TRBJ2-3; 13 positions agree with TRBD2. Losses at the gene ends were 0 bases for V and 0 bases for J; bases not matched to a gene: 12. The CDR3 is 21 residues long. CDR1 is MGHRA and CDR2 is YSYEKL in the germline V gene. The CDR3 DNA follows: TGCGCCAGCAGCCAAGAAGCACCGGGACTAGCGGGACCCGGTAGCACAGATACGCAGTATTTT. Encoded protein: CASSQEAPGLAGPGSTDTQYF.

The chain joins TRBV11-2 to TRBJ2-7; 8 nucleotides line up with TRBD1. The germline gives CDR1 SGHAT, CDR2 FQNNGV. V was clipped by 5 bases and J by 0 bases; unmatched bases: 12. CDR3 length: 17 amino acids. The CDR3 nucleotides are TGTGCCAGCAGCCCCGGTCGGCGGACAGGGCTCTCCTACGAGCAGTACTTC. Translated: CASSPGRRTGLSYEQYF.

J is TRBJ2-7 and V is TRBV7-9, with TRBD1 as a possible D gene (5 bases). The V and J ends lost 6 bases and 8 bases respectively, with 20 bases between them. The germline V gene encodes CDR1 SEHNR and CDR2 FQNEAQ (reference sequence). CDR3 length: 14 residues. The DNA of the CDR3 is TGTGCCAGCAGTCAACAGGCGACGGTCCAGAAGCAGTACTTC. Its translation is CASSQQATVQKQYF.

The chain links TRBV4-1 to TRBJ2-5, with TRBD2 matching 10 bases. Germline V gene sequence: CDR1 MGHRA, CDR2 YSYEKL. The CDR3 is 17 residues long. Germline trimming cut 0 bases from V and 2 bases from J; bases unmatched to any gene: 6. The CDR3 here is CASSQDYGSGRQETQYF. CDR3 nucleotide sequence: TGCGCCAGCAGCCAAGATTATGGTAGCGGGAGGCAAGAGACCCAGTACTTC.

J is TRBJ2-1 and V is TRBV15; 7 bases match TRBD2. This CDR3 has 15 residues. Trimming removed 1 base from V and 2 bases from J; junction bases left unmatched: 2. Germline V lookup: CDR1 LNHNV, CDR2 YYDKDF (reference sequence). CDR3 region: CATSRGAGTYNEQFF. The CDR3 DNA reads as TGTGCCACCAGCAGAGGAGCGGGGACCTACAATGAGCAGTTCTTC.

This clone was recorded once. The J gene is TRBJ1-4, the V gene TRBV27; tentatively, D is TRBD1 (5 bases). V dropped 2 bases and J dropped 11 bases, with 9 bases sitting between them. The CDR3 extends over 12 amino acids. Looked up from germline, CDR1 is MNHEY and CDR2 is SMNVEV (reference sequence). This CDR3 reads CASSLMGGKLFF. The CDR3 coding sequence is TGTGCCAGCAGTTTAATGGGGGGGAAACTGTTTTTT.

This chain uses TRBV5-1 with TRBJ2-7; possible D gene TRBD1, 6 bases. The V end lost 6 bases, the J end lost 1 base, and 14 bases lay between the germline ends. CDR3 length: 14 amino acids. Germline V lookup: CDR1 SGHRS, CDR2 YFSETQ. CDR3 loop: CASTQGFLSYEQYF. CDR3 DNA: TGCGCCAGCACTCAGGGGTTCCTTTCCTACGAGCAGTACTTC.

V is TRBV7-7 and J is TRBJ2-7; the D gene is possibly TRBD1 (6 bases). The V end lost 2 bases, the J end lost 6 bases, and 14 bases lay between the germline ends. CDR3 size: 14 residues. The germline V gene encodes CDR1 SSHAT and CDR2 FNYEAQ (reference sequence). The CDR3 DNA reads as TGTGCCAGCAGCTTAAGTACAGGGTCCCTCGAGCAGTACTTC. Translated, it gives CASSLSTGSLEQYF.

The rearrangement joins TRBV7-9 to TRBJ2-7; 10 bases map to TRBD2. The CDR3 sequence is 15 residues long. Germline CDR1 and CDR2: SEHNR and FQNEAQ (reference sequence). J lost 5 bases, V lost 0 bases, and 4 bases had no gene match. The chain's CDR3 is CASSLASGRAHEQYF. In nucleotides, the CDR3 is TGTGCCAGCAGCTTAGCGAGCGGGAGGGCCCACGAGCAGTACTTC.

The CDR3 is CASSIDKDYGYTF. The CDR3 coding sequence is TGTGCCAGCAGTATTGACAAAGACTATGGCTACACCTTC. This chain links TRBV6-5 with TRBJ1-2; D is ambiguous. Germline V gene sequence: CDR1 MNHEY, CDR2 SVGAGI. The CDR3 has 13 residues. The germline V and J ends were trimmed by 5 bases and 3 bases, with 10 bases remaining between them.

This clone was observed once. V is TRBV24-1 and J is TRBJ2-3; TRBD2 agrees at 9 bases. V gave up 0 bases and J gave up 4 bases; unmatched junction bases: 4. There are 16 residues in the CDR3. The germline gives CDR1 KGHDR, CDR2 SFDVKD. CDR3 in amino acids: CATSDLERGVADTQYF. CDR3 coding DNA: TGTGCCACCAGTGATTTGGAGCGGGGGGTGGCAGATACGCAGTATTTT.

The genes are TRBV28 and TRBJ1-2; 7 nucleotides agree with TRBD1. Germline CDR1 is MDHEN and CDR2 is SYDVKM. The junction had 7 bases not matched to a gene; V was cut back by 5 bases and J by 4 bases. The CDR3 is 14 amino acids. Here the CDR3 reads CASSARGLGYGYTF. CDR3 sequence (DNA): TGTGCCAGCAGTGCGAGGGGGCTGGGCTATGGCTACACCTTC.

The rearrangement uses TRBV9 and TRBJ2-3; TRBD2 matches at 8 bases. The V and J ends lost 4 bases and 2 bases, in that order; junction bases with no gene match: 9. The germline CDR1 and CDR2 sequences are SGDLS and YYNGEE. The CDR3 has 16 residues. The CDR3 spells CASSSAGTSVTDTQYF. The CDR3 region has the DNA TGTGCCAGCAGCTCCGCCGGGACTAGTGTCACAGATACGCAGTATTTT.

This clone was seen a handful of times. CDR3 sequence reads: CASSGGLALGAYEQYF. CDR3 nucleotides: TGTGCCAGCAGTGGGGGACTAGCGCTTGGCGCCTACGAGCAGTACTTC. The chain couples TRBV2 to TRBJ2-7; TRBD2 aligns across 10 bases. V shed 4 bases, J shed 2 bases, and the junction held 8 bases outside the gene matches. The CDR3 length is 16 residues. CDR1 is SNHLY and CDR2 is FYNNEI in the germline V gene.

In this sample, this clone turned up once. This sequence joins TRBV2 and TRBJ2-2; D is perhaps TRBD2 (5 bases). The CDR3 totals 15 residues. Germline V lookup: CDR1 SNHLY, CDR2 FYNNEI. Trimming removed 0 bases at V and 7 bases at J, with 12 bases between. CDR3 residues: CASSEARGSGGELFF. The CDR3 DNA follows: TGTGCCAGCAGTGAAGCGCGCGGGTCGGGCGGGGAGCTGTTTTTT.

The V call is TRBV7-2, the J call TRBJ2-2, with 7 bases lining up with TRBD1. V lost 5 bases and J lost 3; bases outside the gene matches: 3. Germline CDR1 reads SGHTA; CDR2 reads FQGNSA. CDR3 length: 14 amino acids. Written as DNA, the CDR3 is TGTGCCAGCAGCCAAGACAGGGACACCGGGGAGCTGTTTTTT. It yields the protein CASSQDRDTGELFF.

The genes are TRBV7-9 and TRBJ2-5, with TRBD2 matching 8 bases. Germline CDR1 SEHNR, CDR2 FQNEAQ (reference sequence). Trimming at V came to 5 bases and at J to 5 bases, leaving 13 bases not matched to a gene. CDR3 size: 16 residues. The CDR3: CASSRTSDSGVETQYF. The CDR3 nucleotides read TGTGCCAGCAGCCGAACCTCTGATAGCGGGGTGGAGACCCAGTACTTC. The full variable domain, in which reference TRBV7-9 and TRBJ2-5 provide the parts outside the CDR3, is DTGVSQNPRHKITKRGQNVTFRCDPISEHNRLYWYRQTLGQGPEFLTYFQNEAQLEKSRLLSDRFSAERPKGSFSTLEIQRTEQGDSAMYLCASSRTSDSGVETQYFGPGTRLLVL.

The CDR3 DNA is TGCGCCAGCAGTCGGCGGCAGGGACAGGGGGACATGAACACTGAAGCTTTCTTT. It is translated as CASSRRQGQGDMNTEAFF. The genes are TRBV23-1 and TRBJ1-1; 11 bases map to TRBD1. TRBV23-1 is an ORF, with its function uncertain. The J segment lost 0 bases and the V segment lost 4 bases, leaving 10 bases of the junction unmatched. CDR3 length: 18 amino acids.

This clone was picked up one time. The rearrangement links TRBV7-2 to TRBJ2-4, with TRBD2 as a possible D gene (7 bases). The germline gives CDR1 SGHTA, CDR2 FQGNSA. V lost 4 bases and J 6 bases, leaving 19 bases between the germline ends. The length of the CDR3 is 16 residues. The CDR3 DNA sequence: TGTGCCAGCAGCTCCGGGGGGCAGGGTCCGGGAAACATTCAGTACTTC. Protein sequence: CASSSGGQGPGNIQYF.

V is TRBV11-2 and J is TRBJ1-1, with a possible D match to TRBD1 (5 bases). CDR3 length: 14 residues. The germline CDR1 and CDR2 sequences are SGHAT and FQNNGV. The V end lost 3 bases, the J end lost 1 base, and 9 bases lay between the germline ends. CDR3 nucleotide sequence: TGTGCCAGCAGCTTGGCAGGGAAGAACACTGAAGCTTTCTTT. It codes for CASSLAGKNTEAFF. Full variable domain (rest looked up from reference TRBV11-2 and TRBJ1-1): EAGVAQSPRYKIIEKRQSVAFWCNPISGHATLYWYQQILGQGPKLLIQFQNNGVVDDSQLPKDRFSAERLKGVDSTLKIQPAKLEDSAVYLCASSLAGKNTEAFFGQGTRLTVV.

The rearrangement joins TRBV5-1 to TRBJ2-4; 9 positions agree with TRBD1. The CDR3 runs 18 residues. Germline V gives CDR1 SGHRS, CDR2 YFSETQ. The ends lost 4 bases at V and 3 bases at J; junction bases unmatched: 14. For the CDR3, the DNA is TGCGCCAGCAGCCTACGGGACAGGGATAAGGTGGACAAAAACATTCAGTACTTC. Protein product: CASSLRDRDKVDKNIQYF.

The chain is built from TRBV4-1 and TRBJ1-3; D call uncertain. The germline CDR1 and CDR2 sequences are MGHRA and YSYEKL. Between the trimmed V and J ends, which lost 0 bases and 4 bases, there was a span of 13 bases. The CDR3 has 16 amino acids. CDR3 amino acids: CASSQDWGAPGNTIYF. Written as DNA, the CDR3 is TGCGCCAGCAGCCAAGATTGGGGAGCGCCGGGAAACACCATATATTTT.

J is TRBJ2-7 and V is TRBV4-2; 9 nucleotides line up with TRBD1. V shed 5 bases and J 2 bases; nucleotides not matched to a gene: 10. The length of the CDR3 is 16 residues. Germline CDR1 and CDR2: LGHNA and YNFKEQ. The CDR3 is CASSEPPGQGTYEQYF. CDR3 DNA: TGTGCCAGCAGCGAACCTCCGGGACAGGGCACCTACGAGCAGTACTTC.

The sample holds a few counts of this clone. The V and J genes are TRBV27 and TRBJ2-5; a possible D gene is TRBD1 (5 bases). This CDR3 contains 15 residues. Germline V CDR1 and CDR2: MNHEY, SMNVEV (reference sequence). The V end lost 3 bases, the J end lost 1 base, and 12 bases lay between the germline ends. The CDR3 protein is CASSLGWGPQETQYF. CDR3 nucleotides: TGTGCCAGCAGTTTGGGTTGGGGCCCCCAAGAGACCCAGTACTTC.

The rearrangement joins TRBV20-1 to TRBJ2-1, with D unresolved. The CDR3 is 11 amino acids. V was shortened by 7 bases and J by 5 bases, with 9 bases between the two germline ends. Germline loops: CDR1 DFQATT, CDR2 SNEGSKA (reference sequence). This CDR3 is CSVRSDNEQFF. Here the CDR3 DNA reads TGCAGTGTTAGGTCGGACAATGAGCAGTTCTTC.